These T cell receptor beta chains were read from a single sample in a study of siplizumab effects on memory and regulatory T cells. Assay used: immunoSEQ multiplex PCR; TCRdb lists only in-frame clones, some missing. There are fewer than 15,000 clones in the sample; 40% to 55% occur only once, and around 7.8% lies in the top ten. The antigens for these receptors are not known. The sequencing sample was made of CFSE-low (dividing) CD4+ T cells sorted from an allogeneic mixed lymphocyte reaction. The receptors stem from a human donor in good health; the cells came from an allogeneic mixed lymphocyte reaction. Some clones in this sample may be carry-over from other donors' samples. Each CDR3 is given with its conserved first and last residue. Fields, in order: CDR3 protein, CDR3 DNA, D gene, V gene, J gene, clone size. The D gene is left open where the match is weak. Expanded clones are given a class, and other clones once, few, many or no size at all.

CDR3 protein: CASSDEGRLGTDTQYF
CDR3 DNA: TGTGCCAGCAGTGACGAGGGGCGGTTGGGCACAGATACGCAGTATTTT
D gene: NA
V gene: TRBV2
J gene: TRBJ2-3
clone size: few

CDR3 protein: CSVEGLMRGTGELFF
CDR3 DNA: TGCAGCGTTGAAGGATTAATGCGGGGAACCGGGGAGCTGTTTTTT
D gene: NA
V gene: TRBV29-1
J gene: TRBJ2-2
clone size: NA

CDR3 protein: CASSPRPGTYTKSSYNEQFF
CDR3 DNA: TGTGCCAGCAGCCCTCGCCCCGGGACTTATACAAAGAGCTCCTACAATGAGCAGTTCTTC
D gene: NA
V gene: TRBV9
J gene: TRBJ2-1
clone size: NA

CDR3 protein: CASSVGTGGSNEKLFF
CDR3 DNA: TGTGCCAGCAGCGTAGGTACTGGGGGTTCTAATGAAAAACTGTTTTTT
D gene: NA
V gene: TRBV9
J gene: TRBJ1-4
clone size: few

CDR3 protein: CASSPSGPAPNEQFF
CDR3 DNA: TGTGCCAGCAGTCCATCGGGACCGGCCCCCAATGAGCAGTTCTTC
D gene: NA
V gene: TRBV27
J gene: TRBJ2-1
clone size: few

CDR3 protein: CASSRTGASFEQYF
CDR3 DNA: TGTGCCAGCAGCCGGACAGGGGCAAGTTTCGAGCAGTACTTC
D gene: TRBD1
V gene: TRBV6-1
J gene: TRBJ2-7
clone size: NA

CDR3 protein: CASSQDWTGVSNQPQHF
CDR3 DNA: TGCGCCAGCAGCCAAGATTGGACAGGGGTTAGCAATCAGCCCCAGCATTTT
D gene: TRBD1
V gene: TRBV4-1
J gene: TRBJ1-5
clone size: medium-sized

CDR3 protein: CASSNQGAGGTQYF
CDR3 DNA: TGTGCCAGCAGCAACCAGGGTGCGGGAGGTACGCAGTATTTT
D gene: TRBD2
V gene: TRBV2
J gene: TRBJ2-3
clone size: NA

CDR3 protein: CASSLSLYDSLYEQYF
CDR3 DNA: TGTGCCAGCAGTTTATCCCTTTATGACAGTCTCTACGAGCAGTACTTC
D gene: NA
V gene: TRBV27
J gene: TRBJ2-7
clone size: NA

CDR3 protein: CASSLVLETQYF
CDR3 DNA: TGTGCCAGCAGCTTAGTCTTAGAGACCCAGTACTTC
D gene: NA
V gene: TRBV11-2
J gene: TRBJ2-5
clone size: NA

CDR3 protein: CASSLRLGANQPQHF
CDR3 DNA: TGTGCCAGCAGTTTACGGCTGGGGGCAAATCAGCCCCAGCATTTT
D gene: NA
V gene: TRBV28
J gene: TRBJ1-5
clone size: few

CDR3 protein: CASSVGLAGVRDNEQFF
CDR3 DNA: TGTGCCAGCAGCGTAGGGTTAGCGGGAGTTCGTGACAATGAGCAGTTCTTC
D gene: TRBD2
V gene: TRBV9
J gene: TRBJ2-1
clone size: few

CDR3 protein: CAISERLGNTGELFF
CDR3 DNA: TGTGCCATCAGTGAGAGGTTAGGGAACACCGGGGAGCTGTTTTTT
D gene: NA
V gene: TRBV10-3
J gene: TRBJ2-2
clone size: medium-sized

CDR3 protein: CAASDGWGLKQFF
CDR3 DNA: TGTGCCGCTTCTGACGGATGGGGACTTAAGCAGTTCTTC
D gene: NA
V gene: TRBV19
J gene: TRBJ2-1
clone size: NA

CDR3 protein: CASSPGLGGETQYF
CDR3 DNA: TGTGCCAGCAGCCCAGGACTAGGAGGAGAGACCCAGTACTTC
D gene: TRBD2
V gene: TRBV7-8
J gene: TRBJ2-5
clone size: NA

CDR3 protein: CASSSGLAEYNEQFF
CDR3 DNA: TGCGCCAGCAGCTCGGGACTAGCGGAGTACAATGAGCAGTTCTTC
D gene: TRBD2
V gene: TRBV5-1
J gene: TRBJ2-1
clone size: few

CDR3 protein: CASSQWGRGYGYTF
CDR3 DNA: TGTGCCAGCAGCCAATGGGGGCGAGGCTATGGCTACACCTTC
D gene: NA
V gene: TRBV9
J gene: TRBJ1-2
clone size: NA

CDR3 protein: CASSAGFLGGYTF
CDR3 DNA: TGTGCCAGTAGTGCAGGTTTCCTTGGCGGCTACACCTTC
D gene: NA
V gene: TRBV19
J gene: TRBJ1-2
clone size: NA

CDR3 protein: CASSFLQGENSPLHF
CDR3 DNA: TGTGCCAGCAGCTTCCTACAGGGGGAAAATTCACCCCTCCACTTT
D gene: TRBD1
V gene: TRBV5-6
J gene: TRBJ1-6
clone size: NA

CDR3 protein: CASSLGFGNTIYF
CDR3 DNA: TGTGCCAGCAGCTTGGGATTCGGAAACACCATATATTTT
D gene: NA
V gene: TRBV5-4
J gene: TRBJ1-3
clone size: NA

CDR3 protein: CASSFTGTSGNTGELFF
CDR3 DNA: TGTGCCAGCAGCTTTACCGGGACTAGCGGAAACACCGGGGAGCTGTTTTTT
D gene: TRBD2
V gene: TRBV7-9
J gene: TRBJ2-2
clone size: NA

CDR3 protein: CAKTVLNTEAFF
CDR3 DNA: TGTGCCAAGACAGTCCTAAACACTGAAGCTTTCTTT
D gene: NA
V gene: TRBV2
J gene: TRBJ1-1
clone size: NA

CDR3 protein: CASSDRTGGSGEQYF
CDR3 DNA: TGCGCCAGCAGTGATCGGACAGGGGGCTCGGGCGAGCAGTACTTC
D gene: TRBD1
V gene: TRBV10-1
J gene: TRBJ2-7
clone size: NA

CDR3 protein: CASSPGQGGQPQHF
CDR3 DNA: TGCGCCAGCAGCCCAGGACAGGGAGGCCAGCCCCAGCATTTT
D gene: TRBD1
V gene: TRBV5-1
J gene: TRBJ1-5
clone size: once

CDR3 protein: CASSDTRETNEKLFF
CDR3 DNA: TGTGCCAGCAGTGATACGAGGGAAACTAATGAAAAACTGTTTTTT
D gene: NA
V gene: TRBV25-1
J gene: TRBJ1-4
clone size: once

CDR3 protein: CASSLWGDRVNEQFF
CDR3 DNA: TGTGCCAGCAGTTTATGGGGGGACAGGGTTAATGAGCAGTTCTTC
D gene: TRBD1
V gene: TRBV28
J gene: TRBJ2-1
clone size: NA

CDR3 protein: CASSRTYYEQYF
CDR3 DNA: TGTGCCAGCAGTCGCACTTACTACGAGCAGTACTTC
D gene: NA
V gene: TRBV2
J gene: TRBJ2-7
clone size: once

CDR3 protein: CASSIPGHSTDTQYF
CDR3 DNA: TGTGCCAGTAGTATACCGGGACACAGCACAGATACGCAGTATTTT
D gene: NA
V gene: TRBV19
J gene: TRBJ2-3
clone size: NA

CDR3 protein: CSVLLGTDTQYF
CDR3 DNA: TGCAGCGTTCTTTTAGGCACAGATACGCAGTATTTT
D gene: NA
V gene: TRBV29-1
J gene: TRBJ2-3
clone size: NA

CDR3 protein: CASSPYWGADTEAFF
CDR3 DNA: TGTGCCAGCTCACCATATTGGGGGGCGGACACTGAAGCTTTCTTT
D gene: NA
V gene: TRBV18
J gene: TRBJ1-1
clone size: medium-sized

CDR3 protein: CASSPPGGRGYEQYF
CDR3 DNA: TGTGCCAGCAGTCCTCCGGGCGGGAGAGGGTACGAGCAGTACTTC
D gene: TRBD2
V gene: TRBV27
J gene: TRBJ2-7
clone size: few

CDR3 protein: CASSMTSGSPQTQYF
CDR3 DNA: TGTGCCAGCTCAATGACTAGCGGGAGTCCTCAGACCCAGTACTTC
D gene: TRBD2
V gene: TRBV18
J gene: TRBJ2-5
clone size: NA

CDR3 protein: CASSFRGPYNEQFF
CDR3 DNA: TGTGCCAGCAGCTTCAGGGGGCCGTACAATGAGCAGTTCTTC
D gene: TRBD1
V gene: TRBV7-6
J gene: TRBJ2-1
clone size: NA

CDR3 protein: CASSTLSNQPQHF
CDR3 DNA: TGTGCCAGTAGTACCTTGAGCAATCAGCCCCAGCATTTT
D gene: NA
V gene: TRBV19
J gene: TRBJ1-5
clone size: few

CDR3 protein: CASSRSTSGPSYEQYF
CDR3 DNA: TGTGCCAGCAGCCGAAGCACTAGCGGGCCTTCCTACGAGCAGTACTTC
D gene: TRBD2
V gene: TRBV28
J gene: TRBJ2-7
clone size: few

CDR3 protein: CASSEGTLAEQYF
CDR3 DNA: TGCGCCAGCAGTGAAGGAACCCTGGCAGAGCAGTACTTC
D gene: NA
V gene: TRBV10-1
J gene: TRBJ2-7
clone size: few

CDR3 protein: CASSYELGRNQPQHF
CDR3 DNA: TGTGCCAGCAGTTACGAGTTAGGGCGAAATCAGCCCCAGCATTTT
D gene: NA
V gene: TRBV6-6
J gene: TRBJ1-5
clone size: NA

CDR3 protein: CASSGEDQPQHF
CDR3 DNA: TGTGCCAGCTCAGGGGAGGATCAGCCCCAGCATTTT
D gene: NA
V gene: TRBV18
J gene: TRBJ1-5
clone size: NA

CDR3 protein: CASSLGGTSGVKNIQYF
CDR3 DNA: TGTGCCAGCAGCTTAGGGGGGACTAGCGGAGTGAAAAACATTCAGTACTTC
D gene: TRBD2
V gene: TRBV2
J gene: TRBJ2-4
clone size: NA

CDR3 protein: CASSLSINSYEQYF
CDR3 DNA: TGTGCCAGCTCACTCTCGATCAACTCCTACGAGCAGTACTTC
D gene: NA
V gene: TRBV18
J gene: TRBJ2-7
clone size: few

CDR3 protein: CASRPALTEAFF
CDR3 DNA: TGTGCCAGCAGGCCTGCCTTAACTGAAGCTTTCTTT
D gene: NA
V gene: TRBV28
J gene: TRBJ1-1
clone size: medium-sized

CDR3 protein: CASSIWIGGTGELFF
CDR3 DNA: TGTGCCAGTAGTATATGGATTGGGGGAACCGGGGAGCTGTTTTTT
D gene: NA
V gene: TRBV19
J gene: TRBJ2-2
clone size: few

CDR3 protein: CASSFLGGGGNEKLFF
CDR3 DNA: TGTGCCAGCAGCTTCCTCGGGGGAGGAGGGAATGAAAAACTGTTTTTT
D gene: NA
V gene: TRBV11-2
J gene: TRBJ1-4
clone size: few

CDR3 protein: CASSDRGFQETQYF
CDR3 DNA: TGTGCCAGCAGTGACAGGGGGTTCCAAGAGACCCAGTACTTC
D gene: TRBD1
V gene: TRBV6-5
J gene: TRBJ2-5
clone size: NA

CDR3 protein: CASSNQGLAEQFF
CDR3 DNA: TGTGCCAGCAGCAACCAGGGACTAGCCGAGCAGTTCTTC
D gene: TRBD2
V gene: TRBV6-6
J gene: TRBJ2-1
clone size: few

CDR3 protein: CASSLSRGDNYGYTF
CDR3 DNA: TGCGCCAGCAGCTTGAGCCGCGGCGACAACTATGGCTACACCTTC
D gene: NA
V gene: TRBV5-1
J gene: TRBJ1-2
clone size: NA

CDR3 protein: CASSYSGLTNTEAFF
CDR3 DNA: TGTGCCAGCAGTTACTCGGGACTGACGAACACTGAAGCTTTCTTT
D gene: NA
V gene: TRBV6-5
J gene: TRBJ1-1
clone size: few

CDR3 protein: CASSEGLDFSTDTQYF
CDR3 DNA: TGTGCCAGCAGCGAGGGGTTAGATTTTAGCACAGATACGCAGTATTTT
D gene: NA
V gene: TRBV11-2
J gene: TRBJ2-3
clone size: NA

CDR3 protein: CASSSPRGAGTEAFF
CDR3 DNA: TGTGCCAGCAGTTCCCCGCGGGGGGCCGGCACTGAAGCTTTCTTT
D gene: NA
V gene: TRBV27
J gene: TRBJ1-1
clone size: NA

CDR3 protein: CASMEKPTDTQYF
CDR3 DNA: TGTGCCAGCATGGAGAAACCCACAGATACGCAGTATTTT
D gene: NA
V gene: TRBV5-4
J gene: TRBJ2-3
clone size: once

CDR3 protein: CASSPDSTLKQYF
CDR3 DNA: TGTGCCAGCAGTCCGGACAGTACGTTGAAGCAGTACTTC
D gene: NA
V gene: TRBV7-9
J gene: TRBJ2-7
clone size: NA

CDR3 protein: CASSIGLNYGYTF
CDR3 DNA: TGTGCCAGCAGTATCGGACTGAACTATGGCTACACCTTC
D gene: NA
V gene: TRBV2
J gene: TRBJ1-2
clone size: medium-sized